This note documents a single T cell receptor (beta chain) sequence. Its matching antigen is unknown. The PCR contained 60 Vbeta and 13 Jbeta primers. Only in-frame clones appear in the TCRdb table, and some are missing; sequencing was by immunoSEQ multiplex PCR. The sample records 100,000 to 140,000 clones, over 80% being singletons. Germline loops: CDR1 MNHNY, CDR2 SVGAGI (reference sequence). The CDR3 is 14 amino acids. Trimming removed 4 bases from V and 3 bases from J; junction bases left unmatched: 5. The sample comes from a study of cytomegalovirus exposure and HLA in healthy donors. Background on the study: In an early release, HLA-typed donors contributed 90 million or so unique TCR sequences. Regarding the study as a whole: Accurate predictions that matched the HLA-A and HLA-B alleles of most subjects were reportedly made from TCR beta sequences.

Sequencing used PBMCs. The receptor was derived from a man aged 25-45 years in good health and CMV-seropositive. The chain couples TRBV6-6 to TRBJ2-7, with 8 nucleotides matching TRBD2. The CDR3, as DNA: TGTGCCAGCAGTTCAGGGACTAGTCTCTACGAGCAGTACTTC. Its protein is CASSSGTSLYEQYF.